What follows are 3 T cell receptor beta chains derived from one specimen sequenced in a study of T-cell memory formation after mild COVID-19. TCRdb recomputed calls from the 5' RACE reads with MiXCR, one row per CDR3 protein. The sample contains fewer than 150,000 distinct CDR3 sequences, approximately 5.9% of which appear only once. Input material: PBMCs or a T cell subset sorted from them (not recorded which). The source is an adult woman who had mild COVID-19 (a few samples of this study predate the infection). Cell type and time point are not known.

This clonotype showed up just a few times. This sequence joins TRBV7-8 and TRBJ2-1; the match to TRBD2 covers 7 bases. The germline gives CDR1 SGHVS, CDR2 FQNEAQ. V trimming: 5 bases; J trimming: 9 bases; junction bases outside the gene matches: 13. The CDR3 runs 15 residues. As DNA, the CDR3 is TGTGCCAGCAGCGCGCGAAGGGCGGGAGAGCCTGAGCAGTTCTTC. Its translation is CASSARRAGEPEQFF.

The chain has TRBV29-1 and TRBJ2-7, with 7 bases aligning to TRBD1. V shed 5 bases and J 2 bases; nucleotides not matched to a gene: 6. The CDR3 runs to 13 residues. Germline loops: CDR1 SQVTM, CDR2 ANQGSEA. The CDR3 reads CSVPGTAAYEQYF. CDR3 in DNA: TGCAGCGTTCCAGGGACAGCCGCCTACGAGCAGTACTTC.

This clonotype was counted many times. The chain carries TRBV7-6 and TRBJ2-7, with D perhaps matching TRBD2 (6 bases). V lost 5 bases, J lost 3 bases, and 29 bases lay in between. The CDR3 has 19 residues. CDR1 SGHVS and CDR2 FNYEAQ come from the germline V gene. The DNA of the CDR3 is TGTGCCAGCAGCCCCGTTTTTAAAAGTGCGGGACGGGAGCTCTACGAGCAGTACTTC. It yields the protein CASSPVFKSAGRELYEQYF.